The 17 T cell receptor beta chains below were found in one sample sequenced in a study of blood T cell repertoires in COVID-19. Some clones are missing from TCRdb's copy, which holds only in-frame ones; the method was immunoSEQ multiplex PCR. The sample includes about 41,000 clones, about 85% of them seen just once. Sequences were obtained from peripheral blood. Source of these receptors: a man aged 55-75 years with acute or convalescent COVID-19.

V gene TRBV9 combines with J gene TRBJ2-6, with 7 bases lining up with TRBD2. Germline values: CDR1 SGDLS, CDR2 YYNGEE. This CDR3 has 19 amino acids. The V segment lost 0 bases and the J segment 1 base; nucleotides outside the gene matches: 10. CDR3 in DNA: TGTGCCAGCAGCGTAGGGGCCCTGTCGGGACTATCTGGGGCCAACGTCCTGACTTTC. Translated, it gives CASSVGALSGLSGANVLTF.

In DNA, the CDR3 is TGTGCCAGCAGTCAATGGACTAGGTCCTACGAGCAGTACTTC. Encoded protein: CASSQWTRSYEQYF. J is TRBJ2-7 and V is TRBV25-1; 7 bases line up with TRBD2. This CDR3 is 14 amino acids long. Germline values: CDR1 MGHDK, CDR2 SYGVNS. V trimming: 5 bases; J trimming: 1 base; junction bases outside the gene matches: 5.

A note on this clone: In the same sample, other DNA sequences code for this CDR3. V gene TRBV30 combines with J gene TRBJ1-5; D may be TRBD1 (5 bases). CDR3 length: 13 amino acids. V lost 3 bases and J 4 bases, leaving 10 bases between the germline ends. CDR1 and CDR2 from the germline V gene are GTSNPN and SVGIG (reference sequence). The CDR3 nucleotides are TGTGCCTGGAGCAGCAGGGAAAATCAGCCCCAGCATTTT. Protein product: CAWSSRENQPQHF. Full variable domain (missing parts from reference TRBV30 and TRBJ1-5): SQTIHQWPATLVQPVGSPLSLECTVEGTSNPNLYWYRQAAGRGLQLLFYSVGIGQISSEVPQNLSASRPQDRQFILSSKKLLLSDSGFYLCAWSSRENQPQHFGDGTRLSIL.

The chain links TRBV10-2 to TRBJ1-4; tentative D call: TRBD1 (6 bases). Germline V lookup: CDR1 WSHSY, CDR2 SAAADI. This CDR3 spans 14 amino acids. V was shortened by 4 bases and J by 8 bases, with 14 bases between the two germline ends. CDR3 DNA sequence: TGCGCCAGCAGTGCAGCAGGGGTACGAGAAAAACTGTTTTTT. Amino acid sequence: CASSAAGVREKLFF.

The J gene is TRBJ1-6, the V gene TRBV3-1 (or the pseudogene TRBV3-2); D gene unclear. Germline V gene sequence: CDR1 LGHDT, CDR2 YNNKEL (reference sequence). The ends were cut back, 4 bases at V and 0 bases at J, with 13 bases in the middle. The CDR3 is made up of 17 amino acids. CDR3 DNA sequence: TGTGCCAGCAGCCGCATCCTTTCGGGCTCCTATAATTCACCCCTCCACTTT. Its protein product is CASSRILSGSYNSPLHF.

This rearrangement joins TRBV7-2 to TRBJ2-1, with 8 bases identical to TRBD2. This CDR3 has 16 residues. Germline V lookup: CDR1 SGHTA, CDR2 FQGNSA. J lost 10 bases, V lost 5 bases, and 16 bases had no gene match. The CDR3 region has the DNA TGTGCCAGCAGCCTCTCCGCGGGGGGCGGGGGCCGAGAGCAGTTCTTC. The encoded protein is CASSLSAGGGGREQFF. The whole variable domain, remainder taken from reference TRBV7-2 and TRBJ2-1, is GAGVSQSPSNKVTEKGKDVELRCDPISGHTALYWYRQSLGQGLEFLIYFQGNSAPDKSGLPSDRFSAERTGGSVSTLTIQRTQQEDSAVYLCASSLSAGGGGREQFFGPGTRLTVL.

V usage is TRBV19 and J usage is TRBJ1-4; D is uncertain. V lost 9 bases to trimming and J lost 0 bases, with 14 bases between them. Germline CDR1 is LNHDA and CDR2 is SQIVND (reference sequence). The CDR3 has 15 amino acids. CDR3 protein: CASRTGAATNEKLFF. CDR3 DNA: TGTGCCAGCCGAACCGGAGCCGCAACTAATGAAAAACTGTTTTTT.

This clone occurred a few times. V gene TRBV29-1 combines with J gene TRBJ1-1; possible D gene TRBD1, 6 bases. V was clipped by 6 bases and J by 3 bases, with 17 bases between them. Germline CDR1 and CDR2: SQVTM and ANQGSEA. The CDR3 runs 14 residues. In DNA form, the CDR3 reads TGCAGCGTCCAACATGACAGGCCGGACACTGAAGCTTTCTTT. Its protein product is CSVQHDRPDTEAFF.

This chain links TRBV5-1 with TRBJ2-7, with 7 bases lining up with TRBD1. The length of the CDR3 is 15 residues. The J segment lost 1 base and the V segment lost 4 bases, leaving 8 bases of the junction unmatched. Germline assignment: CDR1 SGHRS and CDR2 YFSETQ. This CDR3 is CASSPNDRESYEQYF. CDR3 nucleotides: TGCGCCAGCAGCCCAAACGACAGGGAGTCCTACGAGCAGTACTTC.

This rearrangement joins TRBV5-1 to TRBJ2-7; D remains ambiguous. CDR1 is SGHRS and CDR2 is YFSETQ in the germline V gene. This CDR3 is built from 13 residues. Trimming removed 0 bases at V and 3 bases at J, with 7 bases between. In nucleotides, the CDR3 is TGCGCCAGCAGCTTGGCCCAAAACTACGAGCAGTACTTC. Protein product: CASSLAQNYEQYF.

The genes are TRBV7-6 and TRBJ1-2, with D possibly being TRBD1 (5 bases). CDR1 is SGHVS and CDR2 is FNYEAQ in the germline V gene. Trimming took off 4 bases at V and 4 bases at J, with 10 bases between the two ends. CDR3 length: 13 amino acids. The CDR3 here is CASSSGEGYGYTF. Here the CDR3 DNA reads TGTGCCAGCAGCTCGGGGGAAGGCTATGGCTACACCTTC.

The gene calls are TRBV5-1 and TRBJ2-3; 9 nucleotides align to TRBD1. The germline CDR1 and CDR2 sequences are SGHRS and YFSETQ. The CDR3 has 15 amino acids. Losses at the gene ends were 0 bases for V and 11 bases for J; bases not matched to a gene: 10. The CDR3 reads CASSLDGQGLVGQYF. The DNA of the CDR3 is TGCGCCAGCAGCTTGGATGGACAGGGGTTAGTGGGGCAGTATTTT.

V is TRBV19 and J is TRBJ1-1; TRBD1 matches at 9 bases. The germline V gene encodes CDR1 LNHDA and CDR2 SQIVND (reference sequence). Trimming removed 3 bases from V and 4 bases from J; junction bases left unmatched: 6. This CDR3 comprises 15 residues. In nucleotides, the CDR3 is TGTGCCAGTAGTATTTCAGGGACAGGGTCCACTGAAGCTTTCTTT. Its protein is CASSISGTGSTEAFF.

This rearrangement joins TRBV18 to TRBJ2-1, with D perhaps TRBD1 (6 bases). The ends were cut back, 3 bases at V and 4 bases at J, with 7 bases in the middle. Per the germline V gene, CDR1 is KGHSH and CDR2 is LQKENI. The CDR3 extends over 13 amino acids. The CDR3 spells CASSPQGYNEQFF. In DNA, the CDR3 is TGTGCCAGCTCACCCCAGGGGTACAATGAGCAGTTCTTC.

The rearrangement uses TRBV3-1 (or the pseudogene TRBV3-2) and TRBJ2-5, with a weak D call TRBD2 (5 bases). Trimming took 4 bases from V and 0 from J, leaving 12 bases between them. CDR1 and CDR2 from the germline V gene are LGHDT and YNNKEL (reference sequence). The CDR3 runs to 15 residues. This CDR3 reads CASSPNGEYQETQYF. The CDR3 region has the DNA TGTGCCAGCAGCCCCAACGGGGAGTACCAAGAGACCCAGTACTTC.

The chain recombines TRBV15 with TRBJ1-5, with D unresolved. Trimming removed 3 bases from V and 7 bases from J, with 10 bases in between. The CDR3 spans 13 residues. The V gene's germline CDR1 is LNHNV and CDR2 YYDKDF (reference sequence). The CDR3 region has the DNA TGTGCCACCAGCAGTGATCCGGGACAGCCCCAGCATTTT. Translated, it gives CATSSDPGQPQHF. The entire variable domain, with the rest obtained from reference TRBV15 and TRBJ1-5, is as follows: DAMVIQNPRYQVTQFGKPVTLSCSQTLNHNVMYWYQQKSSQAPKLLFHYYDKDFNNEADTPDNFQSRRPNTSFCFLDIRSPGLGDTAMYLCATSSDPGQPQHFGDGTRLSIL.

The chain links TRBV3-1 (or the pseudogene TRBV3-2) to TRBJ1-1, with TRBD1 matching over 7 bases. Germline V gives CDR1 LGHDT, CDR2 YNNKEL (reference sequence). The J segment lost 1 base and the V segment lost 4 bases, leaving 6 bases of the junction unmatched. The length of the CDR3 is 15 residues. This CDR3 reads CASSPTGTENTEAFF. For the CDR3, the DNA is TGTGCCAGCAGCCCAACCGGGACAGAGAACACTGAAGCTTTCTTT.